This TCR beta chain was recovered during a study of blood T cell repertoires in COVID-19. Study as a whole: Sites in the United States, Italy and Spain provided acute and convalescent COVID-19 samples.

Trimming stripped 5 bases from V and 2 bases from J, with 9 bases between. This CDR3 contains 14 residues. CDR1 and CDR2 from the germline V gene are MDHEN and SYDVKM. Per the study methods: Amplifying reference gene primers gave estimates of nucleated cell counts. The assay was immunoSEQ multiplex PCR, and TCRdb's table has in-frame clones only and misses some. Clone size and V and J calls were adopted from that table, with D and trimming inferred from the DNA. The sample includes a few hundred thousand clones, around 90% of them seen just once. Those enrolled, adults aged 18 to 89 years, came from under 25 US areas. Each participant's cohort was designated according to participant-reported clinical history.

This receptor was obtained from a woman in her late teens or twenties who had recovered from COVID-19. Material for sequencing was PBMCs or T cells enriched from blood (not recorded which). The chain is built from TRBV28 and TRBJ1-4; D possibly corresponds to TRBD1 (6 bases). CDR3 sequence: CASSPTGTNEKLFF. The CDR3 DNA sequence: TGTGCCAGCAGTCCAACAGGGACTAATGAAAAACTGTTTTTT.